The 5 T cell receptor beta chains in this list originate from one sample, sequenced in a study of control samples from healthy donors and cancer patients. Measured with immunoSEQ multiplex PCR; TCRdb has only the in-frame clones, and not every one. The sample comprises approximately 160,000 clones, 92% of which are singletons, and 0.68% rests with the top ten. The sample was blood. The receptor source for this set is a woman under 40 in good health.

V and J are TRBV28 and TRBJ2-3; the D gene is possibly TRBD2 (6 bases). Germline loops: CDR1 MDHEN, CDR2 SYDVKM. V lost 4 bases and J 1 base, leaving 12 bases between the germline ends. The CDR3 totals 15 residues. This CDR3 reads CASSSLGGGTDTQYF. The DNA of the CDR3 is TGTGCCAGCAGTTCCCTCGGGGGTGGCACAGATACGCAGTATTTT. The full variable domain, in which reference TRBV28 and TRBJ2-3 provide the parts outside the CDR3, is DVKVTQSSRYLVKRTGEKVFLECVQDMDHENMFWYRQDPGLGLRLIYFSYDVKMKEKGDIPEGYSVSREKKERFSLILESASTNQTSMYLCASSSLGGGTDTQYFGPGTRLTVL.

The CDR3 region is CASSLTSGNTGELFF. For the CDR3, the DNA is TGTGCCAGCAGCTTGACTAGCGGGAACACCGGGGAGCTGTTTTTT. The rearrangement uses TRBV7-6 and TRBJ2-2; 9 nucleotides align to TRBD2. The CDR3 has 15 residues. Trimming cost V 3 bases and J 1 base; bases outside gene matches: 0. Germline V gene sequence: CDR1 SGHVS, CDR2 FNYEAQ.

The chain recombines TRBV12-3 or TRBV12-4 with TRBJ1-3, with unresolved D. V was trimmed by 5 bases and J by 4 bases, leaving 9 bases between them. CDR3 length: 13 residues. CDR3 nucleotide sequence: TGTGCCAGCAGTCCTCTTCCGGGAAACACCATATATTTT. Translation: CASSPLPGNTIYF.

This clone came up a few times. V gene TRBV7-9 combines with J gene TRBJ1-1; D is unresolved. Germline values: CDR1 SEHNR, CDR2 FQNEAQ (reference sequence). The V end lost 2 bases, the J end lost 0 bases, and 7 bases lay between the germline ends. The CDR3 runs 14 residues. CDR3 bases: TGTGCCAGCAGCTTAATGACGGTGAACACTGAAGCTTTCTTT. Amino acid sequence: CASSLMTVNTEAFF.

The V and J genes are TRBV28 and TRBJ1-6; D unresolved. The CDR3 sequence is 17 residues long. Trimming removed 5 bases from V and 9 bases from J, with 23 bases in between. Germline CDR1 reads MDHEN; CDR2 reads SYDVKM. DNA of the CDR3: TGTGCCAGCAGTACTAAGATTACGGGTCCCTGGCGTTCACCCCTCCACTTT. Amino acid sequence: CASSTKITGPWRSPLHF.